The rows below give T cell receptor beta chains drawn from one sample of a study of blood T cell repertoires in COVID-19. Sequenced by immunoSEQ multiplex PCR; TCRdb stores in-frame clones only, minus some. The sample has about 360,000 clones, about 83% seen once. The sequenced material came from peripheral blood. These receptors originate from a man in his thirties or forties with active or convalescent COVID-19. CDR3s include the opening cysteine and the closing phenylalanine or tryptophan. The D gene is left open where the match is weak. Size tells how often a clone was seen (once, few, many) or the class of an expanded clone, and some rows leave it out.

>TRBJ2-3|NA|NA|TRBV29-1
TGCAGCGTTGATGGGGACATTCCTAGCACAGATACGCAGTATTTT
CSVDGDIPSTDTQYF
>TRBJ2-2|few|NA|TRBV9
TGTGCCAGCAGCGTGGGCGGGGCGAACACCGGGGAGCTGTTTTTT
CASSVGGANTGELFF
>TRBJ2-1|NA|TRBD1|TRBV20-1
TGCAGTGCTGAGGGGGCGAATGAGCAGTTCTTC
CSAEGANEQFF
>TRBJ2-7|few|TRBD1|TRBV6-5
TGTGCCAGCAGTCGGGACAGGGTCGAGGAGTACTTC
CASSRDRVEEYF
>TRBJ2-7|NA|TRBD1|TRBV29-1
TGCAGCGTTGCGTCTAGGGACAGGGGTACCTACGAGCAGTACTTC
CSVASRDRGTYEQYF
>TRBJ2-3|NA|NA|TRBV11-2
TGTGCCAGCAGCTTAGGTTCTTTCGGGTTAGGGGTAGATACGCAGTATTTT
CASSLGSFGLGVDTQYF
>TRBJ1-4|few|NA|TRBV19
TGTGCCACCGCAGAAAGGGGTTGGGGCACTAATGAAAAACTGTTTTTT
CATAERGWGTNEKLFF
>TRBJ2-7|NA|TRBD1|TRBV2
TGTGCCAGCAGTGAAGCCCCTTGGGGACAGGTAGCCTACGAGCAGTACTTC
CASSEAPWGQVAYEQYF
>TRBJ1-1|NA|NA|TRBV14
TGTGCCAGCAGCCTCGGGGGGAACACTGAAGCTTTCTTT
CASSLGGNTEAFF
>TRBJ2-5|NA|TRBD2|TRBV4-2
TGTGCCAGCAGCCCACGCCTAGCGGGAGACTCCGAGACCCAGTACTTC
CASSPRLAGDSETQYF
>TRBJ2-7|NA|TRBD1|TRBV7-2
TGTGCCAGCAGCTTAAAGACCCCGGGGACAGGTCCCTACGAGCAGTACTTC
CASSLKTPGTGPYEQYF
>TRBJ2-5|NA|TRBD2|TRBV6-2/TRBV6-3
TGTGCCAGCAGTCAGCTAGCGGGAGGGCGGGAAGAGACCCAGTACTTC
CASSQLAGGREETQYF
>TRBJ2-7|NA|NA|TRBV19
TGTGCCAGTAGTATAGATGCGGCAGGGATGTACGAGCAGTACTTC
CASSIDAAGMYEQYF
>TRBJ1-6|NA|NA|TRBV7-9
TGTGCCAGCAGCCGGCACAGTAAAAGCTCCTATAATTCACCCCTCCACTTT
CASSRHSKSSYNSPLHF
>TRBJ1-1|NA|NA|TRBV6-6
TGTGCCAGCAGCCCTGAGGAGGGCGAAGCTTTCTTT
CASSPEEGEAFF